This is a list of T cell receptor beta chains from one sample in a study of blood T cell repertoires in COVID-19. Profiled with immunoSEQ multiplex PCR; TCRdb holds only in-frame clones, not every one. The sample contains more than 200,000 clones, about 88% of which appear only once. The sequenced material came from peripheral blood. The receptor source for this set is a man in his 70s with acute or convalescent COVID-19. The CDR3 runs from the conserved cysteine through the conserved F or W. D genes are given only for firm matches. Not every row has a clone size; where given, it reads once, few, many or a size class.

J gene,D gene,clone size,CDR3 length,V gene,CDR3 protein,CDR3 DNA
TRBJ2-4,.,.,17,TRBV19,CASSIDSPGMAKNIQYF,TGTGCCAGTAGTATAGATAGCCCGGGGATGGCCAAAAACATTCAGTACTTC
TRBJ1-5,TRBD1,few,17,TRBV2,CASSHLTGTGGNQPQHF,TGTGCCAGCAGTCACCTTACCGGGACAGGGGGCAATCAGCCCCAGCATTTT
TRBJ2-5,.,.,14,TRBV7-9,CASSKGRGQETQYF,TGTGCCAGCAGTAAGGGCAGGGGACAAGAGACCCAGTACTTC
TRBJ2-3,.,.,14,TRBV5-1,CASSWGVSTDTQYF,TGCGCCAGCAGCTGGGGGGTGAGCACAGATACGCAGTATTTT
TRBJ2-5,TRBD2,.,15,TRBV28,CASESGRDGGETQYF,TGTGCCAGCGAAAGCGGGAGAGATGGTGGAGAGACCCAGTACTTC
TRBJ2-2,TRBD1,.,16,TRBV27,CASKTGAEAGTGELFF,TGTGCCAGCAAAACAGGGGCGGAGGCGGGCACCGGGGAGCTGTTTTTT
TRBJ1-5,.,once,12,TRBV9,CASSQGNQPQHF,TGTGCCAGCAGTCAGGGGAATCAGCCCCAGCATTTT
TRBJ1-5,.,.,16,TRBV3-1/TRBV3-2,CASSQGQGLGNQPQHF,TGTGCCAGCAGCCAAGGCCAGGGCCTGGGCAATCAGCCCCAGCATTTT
TRBJ2-1,TRBD2,.,14,TRBV28,CASSLPSGYNEQFF,TGTGCCAGCAGTTTGCCTAGCGGCTACAATGAGCAGTTCTTC
TRBJ1-1,.,.,11,TRBV24-1,CATEQGSEAFF,TGTGCCACCGAACAGGGCTCTGAAGCTTTCTTT
TRBJ2-6,TRBD1,.,16,TRBV7-9,CASSIGTASGANVLTF,TGTGCCAGCAGCATCGGGACAGCTTCTGGGGCCAACGTCCTGACTTTC
TRBJ1-5,.,few,15,TRBV2,CASSDLGAPDQPQHF,TGTGCCAGCAGTGATCTGGGCGCGCCCGATCAGCCCCAGCATTTT
TRBJ1-6,.,.,14,TRBV10-3,CAISEELSLSPLHF,TGTGCCATCAGTGAGGAGCTGTCTCTGTCACCCCTCCACTTT
TRBJ2-3,.,.,13,TRBV5-6,CASSHGLGGPQYF,TGTGCCAGCAGCCACGGGCTGGGCGGGCCGCAGTATTTT
TRBJ2-7,TRBD1,.,14,TRBV7-3,CASSLGPDRGEQYF,TGTGCCAGCAGCTTAGGCCCAGACAGGGGCGAGCAGTACTTC
TRBJ2-7,TRBD2,.,13,TRBV7-8,CAGAGTGTYEQYF,TGTGCCGGAGCGGGGACTGGGACCTACGAGCAGTACTTC
TRBJ2-7,TRBD1,.,14,TRBV18,CASSPSGQLYEQYF,TGTGCCAGCTCACCCTCGGGACAGCTTTACGAGCAGTACTTC
TRBJ2-2,TRBD1,.,16,TRBV5-1,CASSLMGTGDTGELFF,TGCGCCAGCAGCTTGATGGGGACAGGGGACACCGGGGAGCTGTTTTTT
TRBJ2-1,.,once,11,TRBV19,CASRQGNEQFF,TGTGCCAGTAGGCAGGGCAATGAGCAGTTCTTC
TRBJ2-7,TRBD2,.,18,TRBV10-3,CAISGGLAGRLGSYEQYF,TGTGCCATCAGTGGCGGACTAGCGGGTCGGTTGGGCTCCTACGAGCAGTACTTC
TRBJ1-1,TRBD1,.,13,TRBV10-3,CASRDRMNTEAFF,TGTGCCTCCCGGGACAGGATGAACACTGAAGCTTTCTTT
TRBJ2-5,TRBD1,.,16,TRBV24-1,CATSDSGTGGQETQYF,TGTGCCACCAGTGACTCAGGGACAGGGGGACAAGAGACCCAGTACTTC
TRBJ1-2,TRBD1,.,15,TRBV19,CASRGTGDANYGYTF,TGTGCCTCCAGGGGGACAGGGGACGCTAACTATGGCTACACCTTC
TRBJ2-7,.,.,15,TRBV20-1,CSASTSRGASYEQYF,TGCAGTGCTAGTACGAGCCGGGGGGCCTCCTACGAGCAGTACTTC
TRBJ1-4,TRBD1,few,14,TRBV3-1/TRBV3-2,CASSQGARGQGWFF,TGTGCCAGCAGCCAAGGAGCAAGGGGACAGGGCTGGTTTTTT
TRBJ2-5,TRBD1,.,12,TRBV29-1,CSGGQAEETQYF,TGCAGCGGGGGACAGGCCGAAGAGACCCAGTACTTC
TRBJ1-5,.,.,12,TRBV29-1,CSVGQSNQPQHF,TGCAGCGTTGGACAGAGCAATCAGCCCCAGCATTTT
TRBJ1-4,.,.,13,TRBV11-2,CASTRGLNEKLFF,TGTGCCAGCACCCGGGGTCTAAATGAAAAACTGTTTTTT
TRBJ1-3,.,.,12,TRBV7-8,CASSPSTLPIYF,TGTGCCAGCAGCCCTAGCACCTTGCCCATATATTTT
TRBJ2-3,.,once,14,TRBV9,CASSVERGTDTQYF,TGTGCCAGCAGCGTAGAGAGAGGGACAGATACGCAGTATTTT
TRBJ1-2,TRBD1,once,13,TRBV14,CASSQETGYGYTF,TGTGCCAGCAGCCAAGAGACAGGGTATGGCTACACCTTC
TRBJ2-4,.,.,18,TRBV30,CAWNGRVTGKGAKNIQYF,TGTGCCTGGAACGGGCGTGTAACAGGGAAGGGAGCCAAAAACATTCAGTACTTC
TRBJ2-7,TRBD2,.,15,TRBV5-1,CASSFSGGSSYEQYF,TGCGCCAGCAGCTTTAGCGGGGGAAGCTCCTACGAGCAGTACTTC
TRBJ1-2,.,.,15,TRBV6-5,CASSYSTVTNYGYTF,TGTGCCAGCAGTTACTCGACAGTGACTAACTATGGCTACACCTTC
TRBJ2-5,.,.,14,TRBV19,CASSRGTGGGTQYF,TGTGCCAGTAGTCGTGGCACCGGCGGCGGGACCCAGTACTTC
TRBJ2-7,TRBD1,.,16,TRBV7-6,CASSLGPGQGSHEQYF,TGTGCCAGCAGCTTAGGACCGGGACAGGGGTCCCACGAGCAGTACTTC
TRBJ2-3,.,.,12,TRBV3-1/TRBV3-2,CASSQDPGVVYF,TGTGCCAGCAGCCAAGATCCAGGGGTGGTGTATTTT
TRBJ1-3,.,few,14,TRBV7-2,CASSLAQGGNTIYF,TGTGCCAGCAGCTTAGCTCAGGGGGGAAACACCATATATTTT
TRBJ2-7,TRBD2,.,14,TRBV28,CASGRSGSSYEQYF,TGTGCCAGCGGCCGTAGCGGGAGCTCCTACGAGCAGTACTTC
TRBJ2-1,.,.,13,TRBV10-3,CAISRDSNNEQFF,TGTGCCATCAGCCGGGACTCCAACAATGAGCAGTTCTTC
TRBJ2-5,.,.,16,TRBV20-1,CSASPQGYLVRETQYF,TGCAGTGCCAGTCCACAGGGATATCTTGTTCGAGAGACCCAGTACTTC
TRBJ2-7,.,.,14,TRBV9,CASSVSSGRVEQYF,TGTGCCAGCAGCGTAAGTAGCGGCCGAGTCGAGCAGTACTTC